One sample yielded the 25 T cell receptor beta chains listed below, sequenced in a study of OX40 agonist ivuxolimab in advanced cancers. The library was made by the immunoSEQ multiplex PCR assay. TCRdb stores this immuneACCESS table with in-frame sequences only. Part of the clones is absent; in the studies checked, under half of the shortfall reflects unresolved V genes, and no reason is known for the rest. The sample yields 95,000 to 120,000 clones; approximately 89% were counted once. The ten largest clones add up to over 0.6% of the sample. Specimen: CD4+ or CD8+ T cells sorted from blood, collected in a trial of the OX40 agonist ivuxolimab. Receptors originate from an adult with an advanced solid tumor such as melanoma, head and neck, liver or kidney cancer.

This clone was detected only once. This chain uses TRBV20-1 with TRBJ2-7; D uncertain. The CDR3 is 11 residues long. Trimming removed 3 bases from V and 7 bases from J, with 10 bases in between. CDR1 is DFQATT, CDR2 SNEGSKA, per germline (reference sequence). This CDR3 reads CSASPGLEQYF. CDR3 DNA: TGCAGTGCTAGTCCCGGCCTAGAGCAGTACTTC.

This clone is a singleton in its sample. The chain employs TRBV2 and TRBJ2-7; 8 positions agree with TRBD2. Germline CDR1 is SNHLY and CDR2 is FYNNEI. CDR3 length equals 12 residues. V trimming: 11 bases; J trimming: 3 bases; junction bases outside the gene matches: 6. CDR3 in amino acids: CAGRGGNYEQYF. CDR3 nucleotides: TGTGCCGGACGGGGGGGGAACTACGAGCAGTACTTC.

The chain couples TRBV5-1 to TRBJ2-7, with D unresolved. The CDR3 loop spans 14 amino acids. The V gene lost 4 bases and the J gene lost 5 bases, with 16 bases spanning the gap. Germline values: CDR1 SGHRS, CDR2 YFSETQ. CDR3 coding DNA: TGCGCCAGCAGCCTAACCGAGCCCTATGACGAGCAGTACTTC. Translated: CASSLTEPYDEQYF.

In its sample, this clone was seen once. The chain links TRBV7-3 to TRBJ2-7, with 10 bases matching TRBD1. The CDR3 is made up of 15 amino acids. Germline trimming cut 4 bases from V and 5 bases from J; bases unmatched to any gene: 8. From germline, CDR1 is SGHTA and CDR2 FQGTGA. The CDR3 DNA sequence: TGTGCCAGCAGCTCTGGACAGGGGGGAGTCGACGAGCAGTACTTC. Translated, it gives CASSSGQGGVDEQYF.

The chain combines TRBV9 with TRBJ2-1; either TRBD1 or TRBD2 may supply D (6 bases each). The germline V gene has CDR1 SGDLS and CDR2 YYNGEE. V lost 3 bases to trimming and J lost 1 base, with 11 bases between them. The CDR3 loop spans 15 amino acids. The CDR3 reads CASSGGAGSYNEQFF. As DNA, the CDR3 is TGTGCCAGCAGCGGGGGGGCTGGATCCTACAATGAGCAGTTCTTC. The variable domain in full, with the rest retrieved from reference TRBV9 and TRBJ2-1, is DSGVTQTPKHLITATGQRVTLRCSPRSGDLSVYWYQQSLDQGLQFLIQYYNGEERAKGNILERFSAQQFPDLHSELNLSSLELGDSALYFCASSGGAGSYNEQFFGPGTRLTVL.

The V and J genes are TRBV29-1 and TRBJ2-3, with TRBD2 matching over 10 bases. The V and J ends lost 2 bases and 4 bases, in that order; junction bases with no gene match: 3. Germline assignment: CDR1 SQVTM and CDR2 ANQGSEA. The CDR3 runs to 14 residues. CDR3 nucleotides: TGCAGCGTTGAAAGCGGGGGGGCACCAGATACGCAGTATTTT. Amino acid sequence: CSVESGGAPDTQYF.

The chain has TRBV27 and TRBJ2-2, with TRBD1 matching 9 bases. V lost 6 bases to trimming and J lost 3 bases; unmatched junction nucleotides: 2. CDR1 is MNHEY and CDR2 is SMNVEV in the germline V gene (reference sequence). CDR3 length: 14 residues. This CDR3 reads CASRRTGDTGELFF. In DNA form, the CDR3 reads TGTGCCAGCAGAAGGACAGGGGACACCGGGGAGCTGTTTTTT.

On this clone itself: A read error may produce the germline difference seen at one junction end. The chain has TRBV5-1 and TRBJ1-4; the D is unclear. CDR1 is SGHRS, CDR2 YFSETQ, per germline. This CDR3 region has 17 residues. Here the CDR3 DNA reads TGCGCCAGCAGCTTGGGAAGGGTACCAATATCTAATGACAAACTGTTTTTT. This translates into CASSLGRVPISNDKLFF.

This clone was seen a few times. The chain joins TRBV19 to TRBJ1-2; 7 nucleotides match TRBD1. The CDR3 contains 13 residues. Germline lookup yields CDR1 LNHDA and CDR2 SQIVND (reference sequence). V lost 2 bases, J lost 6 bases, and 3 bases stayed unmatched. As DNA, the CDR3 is TGTGCCAGTAGTATACAGGGGGGTAATGGCTACACCTTC. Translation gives CASSIQGGNGYTF.

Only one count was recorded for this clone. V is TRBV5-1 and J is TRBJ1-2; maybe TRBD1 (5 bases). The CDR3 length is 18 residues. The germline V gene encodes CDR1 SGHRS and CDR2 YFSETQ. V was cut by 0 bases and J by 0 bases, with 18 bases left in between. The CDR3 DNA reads TGCGCCAGCAGCTTGGAACCTGCCGGGACGGTTTCTAACTATGGCTACACCTTC. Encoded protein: CASSLEPAGTVSNYGYTF. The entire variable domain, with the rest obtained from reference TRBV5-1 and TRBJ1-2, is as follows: KAGVTQTPRYLIKTRGQQVTLSCSPISGHRSVSWYQQTPGQGLQFLFEYFSETQRNKGNFPGRFSGRQFSNSRSEMNVSTLELGDSALYLCASSLEPAGTVSNYGYTFGSGTRLTVV.

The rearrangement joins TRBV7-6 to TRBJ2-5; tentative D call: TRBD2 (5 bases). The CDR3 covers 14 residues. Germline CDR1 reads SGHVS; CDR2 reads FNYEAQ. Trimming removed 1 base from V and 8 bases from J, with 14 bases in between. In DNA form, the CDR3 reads TGTGCCAGCAGCTTAGAGAGCGGACCAAGTACCCAGTACTTC. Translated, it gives CASSLESGPSTQYF.

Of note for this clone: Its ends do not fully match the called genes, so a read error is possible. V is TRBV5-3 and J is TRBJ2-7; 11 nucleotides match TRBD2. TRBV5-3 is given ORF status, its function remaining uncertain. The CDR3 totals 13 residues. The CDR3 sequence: CARSLDLAGGMDF. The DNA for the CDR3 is TGTGCCAGAAGCTTAGATCTAGCGGGGGGAATGGACTTC.

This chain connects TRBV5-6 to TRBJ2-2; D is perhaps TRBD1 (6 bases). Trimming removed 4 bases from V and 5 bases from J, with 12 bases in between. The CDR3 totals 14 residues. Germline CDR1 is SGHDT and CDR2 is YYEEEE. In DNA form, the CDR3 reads TGTGCCAGCAGCCCACAGGGACGGACCGGGGAGCTGTTTTTT. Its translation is CASSPQGRTGELFF. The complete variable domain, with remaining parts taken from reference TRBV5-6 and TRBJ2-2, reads DAGVTQSPTHLIKTRGQQVTLRCSPKSGHDTVSWYQQALGQGPQFIFQYYEEEERQRGNFPDRFSGHQFPNYSSELNVNALLLGDSALYLCASSPQGRTGELFFGEGSRLTVL.

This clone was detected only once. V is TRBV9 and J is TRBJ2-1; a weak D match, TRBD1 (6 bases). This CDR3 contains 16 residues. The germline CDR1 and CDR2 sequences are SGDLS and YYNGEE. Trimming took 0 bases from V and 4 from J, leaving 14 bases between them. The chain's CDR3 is CASSVGGHPSYNEQFF. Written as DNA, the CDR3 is TGTGCCAGCAGCGTAGGGGGACACCCGTCTTACAATGAGCAGTTCTTC.

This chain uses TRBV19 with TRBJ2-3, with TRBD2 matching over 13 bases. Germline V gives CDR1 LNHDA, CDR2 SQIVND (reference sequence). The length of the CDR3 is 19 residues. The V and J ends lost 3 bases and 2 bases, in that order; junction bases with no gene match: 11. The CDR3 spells CASSIRGTSGMRITDTQYF. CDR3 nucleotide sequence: TGTGCCAGTAGTATTAGAGGGACTAGCGGGATGAGAATCACAGATACGCAGTATTTT. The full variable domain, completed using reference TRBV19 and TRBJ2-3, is DGGITQSPKYLFRKEGQNVTLSCEQNLNHDAMYWYRQDPGQGLRLIYYSQIVNDFQKGDIAEGYSVSREKKESFPLTVTSAQKNPTAFYLCASSIRGTSGMRITDTQYFGPGTRLTVL.

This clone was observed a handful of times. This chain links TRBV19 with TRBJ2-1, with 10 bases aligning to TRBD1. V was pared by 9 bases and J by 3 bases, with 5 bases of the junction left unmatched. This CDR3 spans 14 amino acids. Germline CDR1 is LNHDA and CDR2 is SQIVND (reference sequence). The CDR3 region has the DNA TGTGCCAGCCGGACAGGGGGTTTCTACAATGAGCAGTTCTTC. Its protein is CASRTGGFYNEQFF. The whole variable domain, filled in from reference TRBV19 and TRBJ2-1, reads DGGITQSPKYLFRKEGQNVTLSCEQNLNHDAMYWYRQDPGQGLRLIYYSQIVNDFQKGDIAEGYSVSREKKESFPLTVTSAQKNPTAFYLCASRTGGFYNEQFFGPGTRLTVL.

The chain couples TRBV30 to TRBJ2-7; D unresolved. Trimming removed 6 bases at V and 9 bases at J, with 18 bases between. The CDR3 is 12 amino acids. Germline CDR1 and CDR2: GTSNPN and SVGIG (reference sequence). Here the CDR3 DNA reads TGTGCCTGCGAAAACGACGGTATAGGGCAGTACTTC. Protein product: CACENDGIGQYF.

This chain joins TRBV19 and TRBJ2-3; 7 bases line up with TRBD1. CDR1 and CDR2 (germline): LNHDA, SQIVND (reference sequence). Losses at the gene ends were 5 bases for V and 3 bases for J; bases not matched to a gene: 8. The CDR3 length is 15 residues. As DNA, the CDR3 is TGTGCCAGTAGTCAGCCGGGACAGTGGACAGATACGCAGTATTTT. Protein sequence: CASSQPGQWTDTQYF.

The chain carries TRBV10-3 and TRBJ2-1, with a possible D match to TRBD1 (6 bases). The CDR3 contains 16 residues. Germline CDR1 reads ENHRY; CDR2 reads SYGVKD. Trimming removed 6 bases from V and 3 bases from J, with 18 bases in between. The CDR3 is CAIRTKDSALYNEQFF. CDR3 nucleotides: TGTGCCATCAGAACTAAGGACAGCGCCCTCTACAATGAGCAGTTCTTC.

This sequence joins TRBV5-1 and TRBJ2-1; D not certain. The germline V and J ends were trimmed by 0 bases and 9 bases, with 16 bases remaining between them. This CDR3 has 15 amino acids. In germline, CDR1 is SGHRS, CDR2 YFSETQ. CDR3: CASSLDSRLEGEQFF. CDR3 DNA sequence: TGCGCCAGCAGCTTGGATTCTCGGCTAGAAGGTGAGCAGTTCTTC. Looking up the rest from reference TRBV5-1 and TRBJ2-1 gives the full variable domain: KAGVTQTPRYLIKTRGQQVTLSCSPISGHRSVSWYQQTPGQGLQFLFEYFSETQRNKGNFPGRFSGRQFSNSRSEMNVSTLELGDSALYLCASSLDSRLEGEQFFGPGTRLTVL.

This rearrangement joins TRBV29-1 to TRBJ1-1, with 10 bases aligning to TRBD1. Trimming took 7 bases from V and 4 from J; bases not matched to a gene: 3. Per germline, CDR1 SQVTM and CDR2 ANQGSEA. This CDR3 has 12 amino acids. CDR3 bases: TGCAGCGCATGGACAGGGGGCACTGAAGCTTTCTTT. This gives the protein CSAWTGGTEAFF. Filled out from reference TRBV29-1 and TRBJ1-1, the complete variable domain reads SAVISQKPSRDICQRGTSLTIQCQVDSQVTMMFWYRQQPGQSLTLIATANQGSEATYESGFVIDKFPISRPNLTFSTLTVSNMSPEDSSIYLCSAWTGGTEAFFGQGTRLTVV.

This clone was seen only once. The CDR3 DNA sequence: TGTGCCAGCAGTCGAGGGGAGGATCAGCCCCAGCATTTT. It yields the protein CASSRGEDQPQHF. The chain carries TRBV28 and TRBJ1-5; tentative D call: TRBD1 (5 bases). This CDR3 is 13 amino acids long. The V end was cut by 5 bases, the J end by 5 bases, with 10 bases between. Germline V CDR1 and CDR2: MDHEN, SYDVKM.

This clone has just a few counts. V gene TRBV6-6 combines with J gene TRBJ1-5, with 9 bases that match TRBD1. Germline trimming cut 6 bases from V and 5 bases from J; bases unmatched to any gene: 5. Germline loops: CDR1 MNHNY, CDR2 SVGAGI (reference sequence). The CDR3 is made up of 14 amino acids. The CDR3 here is CASSNRDRDQPQHF. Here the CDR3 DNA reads TGTGCCAGCAGCAACCGGGACAGGGATCAGCCCCAGCATTTT.

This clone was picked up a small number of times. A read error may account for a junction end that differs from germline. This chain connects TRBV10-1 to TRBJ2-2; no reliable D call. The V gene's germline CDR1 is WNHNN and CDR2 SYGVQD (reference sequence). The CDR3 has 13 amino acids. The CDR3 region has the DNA TGCGCCAGCAGTGAGTCGAAAACCGGGGAGCTGTTTTTT. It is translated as CASSESKTGELFF.

In DNA, the CDR3 is TGTGCTAGTGGTTTGGGTGAGGGTACGCAGTATTTT. This codes for CASGLGEGTQYF. V gene TRBV12-5 combines with J gene TRBJ2-3, with a possible D match to TRBD2 (5 bases). CDR3 length: 12 amino acids. Trimming took 1 base from V and 8 from J, leaving 7 bases between them. Looked up from germline, CDR1 is LGHNT and CDR2 is FRNRAP.